Described below is a single T cell receptor beta chain sequence and its context. This CDR3 fails to terminate in the conserved phenylalanine or tryptophan, so it likely reflects a read error. Amplified regions were TCR beta CDR3 sequences from RNA transcripts. A set of HTBI primers served as the primers for a first-round RT-PCR of the TCR CDR3. TCRdb processed the multiplex PCR reads anew with MiXCR; each CDR3 protein has one entry. The sample lists hundreds of thousands of distinct CDR3 sequences; about 15% were seen once. This specimen belongs to a study of T cells in Graves' hyperthyroidism and ophthalmopathy. There are 12 residues in the CDR3. Trimming left V 3 bases short and J 2 bases short, with 3 bases between. Hyperthyroidism was newly diagnosed in patients aged 18 to 65 (duration under 2 months). Together with thyroid ultrasound, orbital computed tomography, serum thyroxine and TRAb, clinical symptoms were used for diagnoses.

The sequenced sample was blood. The genes are TRBV12-3 or TRBV12-4 and TRBJ2-3; D not resolved. This TCR was recovered from a woman younger than 35 with Graves' hyperthyroidism. The CDR3 bases are TGTGCCAGCAGTTTGGCCACAGATACGCAGTATCTT. Translating gives CASSLATDTQYL.